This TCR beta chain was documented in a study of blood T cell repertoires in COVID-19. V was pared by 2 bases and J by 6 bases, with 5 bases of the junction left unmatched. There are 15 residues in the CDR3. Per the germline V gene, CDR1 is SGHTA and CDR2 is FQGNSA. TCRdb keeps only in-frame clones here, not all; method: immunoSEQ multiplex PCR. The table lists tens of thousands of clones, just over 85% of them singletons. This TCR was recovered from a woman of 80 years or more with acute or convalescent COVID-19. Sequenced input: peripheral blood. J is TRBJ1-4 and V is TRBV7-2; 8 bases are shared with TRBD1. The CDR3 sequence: CASSLFRGRDEKLFF. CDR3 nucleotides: TGTGCCAGCAGCTTATTCAGGGGGCGAGATGAAAAACTGTTTTTT.